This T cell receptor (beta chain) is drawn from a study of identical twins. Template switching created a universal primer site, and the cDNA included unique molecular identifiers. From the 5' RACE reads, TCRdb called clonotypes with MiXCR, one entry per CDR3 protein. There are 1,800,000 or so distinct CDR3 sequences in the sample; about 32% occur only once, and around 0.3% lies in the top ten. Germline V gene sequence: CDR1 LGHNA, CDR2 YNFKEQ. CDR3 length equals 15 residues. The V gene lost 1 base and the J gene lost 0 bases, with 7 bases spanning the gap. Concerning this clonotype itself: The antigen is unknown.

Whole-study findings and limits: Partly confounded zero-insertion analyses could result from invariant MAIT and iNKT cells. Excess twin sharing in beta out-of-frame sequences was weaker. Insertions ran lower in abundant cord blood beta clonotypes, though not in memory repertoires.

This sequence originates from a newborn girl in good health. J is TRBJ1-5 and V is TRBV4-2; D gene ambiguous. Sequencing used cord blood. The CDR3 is CASSQVAGSNQPQHF. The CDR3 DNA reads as TGTGCCAGCAGCCAAGTGGCAGGTAGCAATCAGCCCCAGCATTTT.